This section outlines one T cell receptor beta chain sequence together with its context. Germline V gives CDR1 MNHNY, CDR2 SVGAGI (reference sequence). The CDR3 has 16 residues. Trimming took 0 bases from V and 8 from J; bases not matched to a gene: 11. The sample comes from a study of T-cell memory formation after mild COVID-19. TCRdb used MiXCR to reprocess the 5' RACE reads, holding one entry per CDR3 protein. The sample yields 210,000 or so distinct CDR3 sequences, about 10% seen once. The chain carries TRBV6-6 and TRBJ1-2; TRBD1 matches at 8 bases. The material sequenced was PBMCs or a T cell subset sorted from them (not recorded which). The clonotype originates from a man between 18 and 35 years old who had mild COVID-19 (a few samples of this study predate the infection). Cell type and time point are not known. The chain's CDR3 is CASSYSDGQGLKGYTF. CDR3 nucleotide sequence: TGTGCCAGCAGTTACTCTGACGGACAGGGTCTAAAGGGCTACACCTTC.